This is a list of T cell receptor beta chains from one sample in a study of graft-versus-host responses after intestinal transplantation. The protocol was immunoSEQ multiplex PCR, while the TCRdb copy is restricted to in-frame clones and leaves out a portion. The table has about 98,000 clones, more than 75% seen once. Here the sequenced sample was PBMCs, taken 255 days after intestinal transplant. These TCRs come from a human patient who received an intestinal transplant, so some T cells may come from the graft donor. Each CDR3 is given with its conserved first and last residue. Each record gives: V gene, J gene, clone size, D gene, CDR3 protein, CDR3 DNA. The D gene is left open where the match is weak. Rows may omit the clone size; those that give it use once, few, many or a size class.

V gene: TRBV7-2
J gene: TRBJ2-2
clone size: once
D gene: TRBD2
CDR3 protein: CASSSPRLAGFNTGELFF
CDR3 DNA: TGTGCCAGCAGCTCCCCCAGACTAGCGGGGTTCAACACCGGGGAGCTGTTTTTT

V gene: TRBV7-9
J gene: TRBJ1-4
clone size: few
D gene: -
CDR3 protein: CASSLEREKLFF
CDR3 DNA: TGTGCCAGCAGCTTAGAGCGGGAAAAACTGTTTTTT

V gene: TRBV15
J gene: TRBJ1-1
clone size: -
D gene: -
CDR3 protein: CATSREPRGNTEAFF
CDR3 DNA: TGTGCCACCAGCAGAGAACCCAGGGGTAACACTGAAGCTTTCTTT

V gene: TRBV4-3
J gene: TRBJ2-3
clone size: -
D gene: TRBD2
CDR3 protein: CASSQDRTSVVYF
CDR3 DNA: TGCGCCAGCAGCCAAGATCGAACTAGCGTTGTCTATTTT

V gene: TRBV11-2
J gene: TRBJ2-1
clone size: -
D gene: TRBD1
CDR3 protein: CASSWDREINNEQFF
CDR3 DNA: TGTGCCAGCAGCTGGGACAGGGAGATTAACAATGAGCAGTTCTTC

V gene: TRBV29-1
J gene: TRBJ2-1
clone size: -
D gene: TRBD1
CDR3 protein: CSVTGNEQFF
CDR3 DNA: TGCAGCGTGACAGGGAATGAGCAGTTCTTC

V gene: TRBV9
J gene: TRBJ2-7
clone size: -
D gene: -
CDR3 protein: CASSPSSYSYEQYF
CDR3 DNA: TGTGCCAGCAGCCCGAGTAGTTACTCCTACGAGCAGTACTTC

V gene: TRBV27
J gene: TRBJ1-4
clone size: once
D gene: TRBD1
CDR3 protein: CAVTGTANEKLFF
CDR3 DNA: TGTGCCGTAACCGGGACAGCTAATGAAAAACTGTTTTTT

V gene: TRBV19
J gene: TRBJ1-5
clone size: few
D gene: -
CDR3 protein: CASSITVQPQHF
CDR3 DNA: TGTGCCAGTAGTATCACAGTTCAGCCCCAGCATTTT

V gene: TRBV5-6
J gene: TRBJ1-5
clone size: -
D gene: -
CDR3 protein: CASSLNGWSNQPQHF
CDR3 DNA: TGTGCCAGCAGCTTGAACGGTTGGAGCAATCAGCCCCAGCATTTT

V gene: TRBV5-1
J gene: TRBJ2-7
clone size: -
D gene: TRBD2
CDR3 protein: CASSGGGRESIVAGSYEQYF
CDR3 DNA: TGCGCCAGCAGCGGCGGCGGGCGGGAGAGTATTGTAGCGGGCTCCTACGAGCAGTACTTC